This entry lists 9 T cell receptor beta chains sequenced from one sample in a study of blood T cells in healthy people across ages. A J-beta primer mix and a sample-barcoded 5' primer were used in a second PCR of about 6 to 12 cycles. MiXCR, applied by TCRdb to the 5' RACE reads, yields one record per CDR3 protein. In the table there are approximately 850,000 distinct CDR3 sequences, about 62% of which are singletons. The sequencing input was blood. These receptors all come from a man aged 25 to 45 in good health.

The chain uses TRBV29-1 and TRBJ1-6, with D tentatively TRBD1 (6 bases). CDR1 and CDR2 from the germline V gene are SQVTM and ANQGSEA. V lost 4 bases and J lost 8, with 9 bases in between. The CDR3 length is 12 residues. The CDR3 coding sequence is TGCAGCGTTGCAGAGGGGGATTCACCCCTCCACTTT. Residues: CSVAEGDSPLHF.

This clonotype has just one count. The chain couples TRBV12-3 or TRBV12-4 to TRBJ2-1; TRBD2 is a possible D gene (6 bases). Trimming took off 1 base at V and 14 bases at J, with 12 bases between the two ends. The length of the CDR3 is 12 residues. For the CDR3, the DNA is TGTGCCAGCAGTTTAGGGACTACGGGTGAGTTCTTC. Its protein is CASSLGTTGEFF.

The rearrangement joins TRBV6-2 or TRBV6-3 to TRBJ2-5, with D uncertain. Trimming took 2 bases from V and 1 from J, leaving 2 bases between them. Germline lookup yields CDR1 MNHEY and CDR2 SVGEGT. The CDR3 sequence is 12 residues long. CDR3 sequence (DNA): TGTGCCAGCAGTTACGTCCAAGAGACCCAGTACTTC. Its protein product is CASSYVQETQYF.

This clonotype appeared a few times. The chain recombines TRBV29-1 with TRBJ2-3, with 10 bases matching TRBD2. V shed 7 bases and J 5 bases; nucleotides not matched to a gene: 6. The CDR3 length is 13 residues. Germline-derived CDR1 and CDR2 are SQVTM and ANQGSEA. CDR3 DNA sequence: TGCAGCGGGGAGCGGGAGGGAATAGATACGCAGTATTTT. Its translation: CSGEREGIDTQYF.

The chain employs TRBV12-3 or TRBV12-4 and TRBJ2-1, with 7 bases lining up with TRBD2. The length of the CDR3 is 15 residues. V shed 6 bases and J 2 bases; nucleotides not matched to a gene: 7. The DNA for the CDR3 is TGTGCCAGCAGGCCCCTAGCGGTTACCTACAATGAGCAGTTCTTC. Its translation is CASRPLAVTYNEQFF.

The CDR3 nucleotides are TGTGCCACCAGCAGAGCGGGGGGCAGGGAAGGAGCTTTCTTT. Translated, it gives CATSRAGGREGAFF. This rearrangement joins TRBV15 to TRBJ1-1, with D tentatively TRBD1 (6 bases). CDR3 length: 14 residues. Per the germline V gene, CDR1 is LNHNV and CDR2 is YYDKDF (reference sequence). V was cut by 1 base and J by 10 bases, with 16 bases left in between.

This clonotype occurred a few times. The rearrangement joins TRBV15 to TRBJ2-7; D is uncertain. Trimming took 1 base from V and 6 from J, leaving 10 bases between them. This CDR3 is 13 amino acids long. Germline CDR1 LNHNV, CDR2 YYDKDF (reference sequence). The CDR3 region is CATSRVKGTEQYF. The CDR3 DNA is TGTGCCACCAGCAGAGTTAAGGGAACCGAGCAGTACTTC.

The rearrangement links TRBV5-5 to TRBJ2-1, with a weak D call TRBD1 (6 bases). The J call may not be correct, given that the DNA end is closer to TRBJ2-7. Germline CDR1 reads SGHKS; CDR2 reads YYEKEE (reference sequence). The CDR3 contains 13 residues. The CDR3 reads CASSLDRYNEQYF. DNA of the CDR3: TGTGCCAGCAGCCTCGACAGGTACAATGAGCAGTACTTC.

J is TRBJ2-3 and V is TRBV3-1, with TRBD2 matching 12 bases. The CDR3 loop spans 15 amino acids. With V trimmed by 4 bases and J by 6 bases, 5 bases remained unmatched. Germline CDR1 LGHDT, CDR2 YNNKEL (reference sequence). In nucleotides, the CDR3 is TGTGCCAGCAGCCCGATGACTAGCGGGAGTGATACGCAGTATTTT. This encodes CASSPMTSGSDTQYF.